The rows below give T cell receptor beta chains drawn from one sample of a study of blood T cell repertoires in COVID-19. Assay: immunoSEQ multiplex PCR; the TCRdb copy retains only in-frame clones and omits some. The sample lists about 180,000 clones, under 85% occurring once. The source material was peripheral blood. Every receptor here comes from an elderly man with COVID-19, enrolled during active disease. CDR3s include the opening cysteine and the closing phenylalanine or tryptophan. The order of the fields is J gene, D gene, V gene, clone size, CDR3 protein, CDR3 DNA. The D gene is left open where the match is weak. Rows give clone size only sometimes, using once, few, many, or a class for an expanded clone.

j_gene: TRBJ2-5; d_gene: TRBD2; v_gene: TRBV2; abundance: NA; CDR3aa: CASSDSGTLGETQYF; CDR3nt: TGTGCCAGCAGTGATAGCGGGACCCTCGGTGAGACCCAGTACTTC
j_gene: TRBJ2-5; d_gene: TRBD2; v_gene: TRBV11-3; abundance: NA; CDR3aa: CASSGGLLAGAIVGQETQYF; CDR3nt: TGTGCCAGCAGCGGGGGGTTACTAGCGGGGGCCATCGTGGGCCAAGAGACCCAGTACTTC
j_gene: TRBJ1-2; d_gene: TRBD1; v_gene: TRBV28; abundance: NA; CDR3aa: CASSGIQGIDGYTF; CDR3nt: TGTGCCAGCAGTGGAATACAGGGGATCGATGGCTACACCTTC
j_gene: TRBJ1-3; d_gene: TRBD1; v_gene: TRBV6-5; abundance: NA; CDR3aa: CASSYGTATGNTIYF; CDR3nt: TGTGCCAGCAGTTACGGGACAGCTACTGGAAACACCATATATTTT
j_gene: TRBJ1-6; d_gene: TRBD1; v_gene: TRBV5-1; abundance: once; CDR3aa: CASSTGTGQGSPLHF; CDR3nt: TGCGCCAGCAGTACCGGGACAGGGCAAGGTTCACCCCTCCACTTT
j_gene: TRBJ1-5; d_gene: NA; v_gene: TRBV2; abundance: few; CDR3aa: CASILDSDQPQHF; CDR3nt: TGTGCCAGCATCTTAGACAGCGATCAGCCCCAGCATTTT
j_gene: TRBJ1-2; d_gene: TRBD1; v_gene: TRBV7-2; abundance: NA; CDR3aa: CASSLPHRGGYTF; CDR3nt: TGTGCCAGCAGCTTACCCCACAGGGGTGGCTACACCTTC
j_gene: TRBJ2-7; d_gene: TRBD1; v_gene: TRBV4-2; abundance: NA; CDR3aa: CASSQASDPGQGVFYEQYF; CDR3nt: TGTGCCAGCAGCCAAGCCAGCGACCCGGGACAGGGGGTTTTTTACGAGCAGTACTTC
j_gene: TRBJ2-2; d_gene: TRBD2; v_gene: TRBV5-1; abundance: NA; CDR3aa: CASSLRLAGATGELFF; CDR3nt: TGCGCCAGCAGCTTGCGACTAGCGGGGGCGACCGGGGAGCTGTTTTTT
j_gene: TRBJ2-5; d_gene: TRBD2; v_gene: TRBV13; abundance: NA; CDR3aa: CASSSLAGEETQYF; CDR3nt: TGTGCCAGCAGCTCACTAGCGGGGGAAGAGACCCAGTACTTC
j_gene: TRBJ1-2; d_gene: NA; v_gene: TRBV5-6; abundance: NA; CDR3aa: CASSGDPWGEAGYTF; CDR3nt: TGTGCCAGCAGCGGAGACCCCTGGGGCGAGGCTGGCTACACCTTC
j_gene: TRBJ1-5; d_gene: TRBD1; v_gene: TRBV4-3; abundance: NA; CDR3aa: CASSQERGLQPQHF; CDR3nt: TGCGCCAGCAGCCAAGAGAGGGGGCTTCAGCCCCAGCATTTT
j_gene: TRBJ2-1; d_gene: TRBD1; v_gene: TRBV5-1; abundance: NA; CDR3aa: CASSLARGRGYSDEQFF; CDR3nt: TGCGCCAGCAGCTTGGCCCGGGGCAGGGGGTATAGCGATGAGCAGTTCTTC
j_gene: TRBJ2-7; d_gene: TRBD2; v_gene: TRBV11-2; abundance: NA; CDR3aa: CASSLGGGGYEQYF; CDR3nt: TGTGCCAGCAGCTTAGGGGGCGGGGGCTACGAGCAGTACTTC
j_gene: TRBJ2-1; d_gene: TRBD2; v_gene: TRBV27; abundance: NA; CDR3aa: CASSLAGGLGEQFF; CDR3nt: TGTGCCAGCAGTTTAGCGGGGGGGCTTGGTGAGCAGTTCTTC
j_gene: TRBJ1-2; d_gene: NA; v_gene: TRBV7-2; abundance: few; CDR3aa: CASSLTTNYGYTF; CDR3nt: TGTGCCAGCAGCCTTACAACTAACTATGGCTACACCTTC